The 15 T cell receptor beta chains below all came from one sample that was sequenced in a study of blood T cell repertoires in COVID-19. Method: immunoSEQ multiplex PCR; TCRdb's copy keeps in-frame clones and lacks some. The table includes about 260,000 clones, 70% to 85% detected once. Sequencing input: peripheral blood. Receptors originate from an elderly woman with acute or convalescent COVID-19.

Comments on this clone: The sample contains more than one DNA sequence encoding this CDR3. V and J are TRBV2 and TRBJ1-6, with D unresolved. V lost 3 bases and J 1 base, leaving 7 bases between the germline ends. CDR3 length: 15 amino acids. Germline loops: CDR1 SNHLY, CDR2 FYNNEI. The CDR3 DNA sequence: TGTGCCAGCAGTGATCGGGGATCCTATAATTCACCCCTCCACTTT. This gives the protein CASSDRGSYNSPLHF.

The CDR3 loop is CASRRGLAGGETQYF. The CDR3 DNA reads as TGTGCCAGCAGACGGGGACTAGCGGGAGGAGAGACCCAGTACTTC. The chain employs TRBV6-5 and TRBJ2-5; TRBD2 matches at 15 bases. The CDR3 is 15 amino acids. The V and J ends lost 6 bases and 4 bases, in that order; junction bases with no gene match: 3. Germline V gene lookup returns CDR1 MNHEY and CDR2 SVGAGI.

The rearrangement links TRBV18 to TRBJ1-4, with D perhaps matching TRBD1 (6 bases). Trimming shortened V by 5 bases and J by 1 base, and 11 bases separated the two germline ends. The germline gives CDR1 KGHSH, CDR2 LQKENI. The CDR3 contains 15 residues. CDR3 in amino acids: CASSATTGTNEKLFF. CDR3 in DNA: TGTGCCAGCTCAGCGACGACAGGAACTAATGAAAAACTGTTTTTT.

The V and J genes are TRBV5-4 and TRBJ2-3; D gene unclear. Germline V gene data show CDR1 as SGHNT and CDR2 as YYREEE (reference sequence). The CDR3 is 14 amino acids. The V end was cut by 0 bases, the J end by 6 bases, with 11 bases between. This chain's CDR3 is CASSLETSGDTQYF. CDR3 nucleotides: TGTGCCAGCAGCTTGGAGACTTCGGGTGATACGCAGTATTTT.

The chain couples TRBV4-2 to TRBJ2-1, with 7 bases that match TRBD2. Germline trimming cut 1 base from V and 0 bases from J; bases unmatched to any gene: 6. CDR1 is LGHNA and CDR2 is YNFKEQ in the germline V gene. The CDR3 consists of 17 residues. CDR3: CASSQVASGSSYNEQFF. In nucleotides, the CDR3 is TGTGCCAGCAGCCAAGTCGCTAGCGGAAGCTCCTACAATGAGCAGTTCTTC.

For this clone: This sample includes further DNA sequences coding for the same CDR3. The chain couples TRBV18 to TRBJ1-1; D is undetermined. Germline lookup yields CDR1 KGHSH and CDR2 LQKENI. CDR3 size: 13 residues. Trimming pared 2 bases from V and 1 base from J, leaving 5 bases between. The CDR3: CASSPGRNTEAFF. CDR3 DNA: TGTGCCAGCTCACCAGGCAGGAACACTGAAGCTTTCTTT. The variable domain in full, completed from reference TRBV18 and TRBJ1-1, reads NAGVMQNPRHLVRRRGQEARLRCSPMKGHSHVYWYRQLPEEGLKFMVYLQKENIIDESGMPKERFSAEFPKEGPSILRIQQVVRGDSAAYFCASSPGRNTEAFFGQGTRLTVV.

A few counts support this clone. The V call is TRBV5-1, the J call TRBJ1-2; D call uncertain. V dropped 1 base and J dropped 0 bases, with 13 bases sitting between them. Per the germline V gene, CDR1 is SGHRS and CDR2 is YFSETQ. The CDR3 has 16 residues. DNA of the CDR3: TGCGCCAGCAGCTTGAACAGAGTAGTCCCTAACTATGGCTACACCTTC. This gives the protein CASSLNRVVPNYGYTF. Full variable domain (missing parts from reference TRBV5-1 and TRBJ1-2): KAGVTQTPRYLIKTRGQQVTLSCSPISGHRSVSWYQQTPGQGLQFLFEYFSETQRNKGNFPGRFSGRQFSNSRSEMNVSTLELGDSALYLCASSLNRVVPNYGYTFGSGTRLTVV.

This clone appeared a single time. One end of the junction fails to match germline, which may point to a read error. The chain has TRBV19 and TRBJ2-7; a weak D match, TRBD1 (5 bases). This CDR3 region has 13 residues. The germline gives CDR1 LNHDA, CDR2 SQIVND (reference sequence). DNA of the CDR3: TGTGCCAGTAGTATACCAGGGAACTACGGGCAGTACTTC. The encoded protein is CASSIPGNYGQYF. Supplemented by reference TRBV19 and TRBJ2-7, the full variable domain reads DGGITQSPKYLFRKEGQNVTLSCEQNLNHDAMYWYRQDPGQGLRLIYYSQIVNDFQKGDIAEGYSVSREKKESFPLTVTSAQKNPTAFYLCASSIPGNYGQYFGPGTRLTVT.

The V call is TRBV2, the J call TRBJ2-3; TRBD2 matches at 12 bases. The trim removed 5 bases at V and 2 bases at J, leaving 5 bases unmatched. This CDR3 has 16 amino acids. Germline V lookup: CDR1 SNHLY, CDR2 FYNNEI. The CDR3 DNA reads TGTGCCAGCAGTCCCGGGACTAGCGGGTACACAGATACGCAGTATTTT. Its translation is CASSPGTSGYTDTQYF.

This clone appeared once. This chain joins TRBV4-2 and TRBJ2-3, with 7 bases identical to TRBD2. The CDR3 length is 19 residues. V shed 0 bases and J 2 bases; nucleotides not matched to a gene: 14. Germline CDR1 is LGHNA and CDR2 is YNFKEQ. The CDR3 region has the DNA TGTGCCAGCAGCCAAGATGGGGGGGGTTCGCGGGGCTTCACAGATACGCAGTATTTT. Translating gives CASSQDGGGSRGFTDTQYF.

The chain joins TRBV2 to TRBJ1-4, with 10 bases aligning to TRBD1. This CDR3 is built from 14 residues. Germline V CDR1 and CDR2: SNHLY, FYNNEI. The ends lost 8 bases at V and 8 bases at J; junction bases unmatched: 8. The CDR3 spells CASARDRGSEKLFF. Here the CDR3 DNA reads TGTGCCAGCGCCCGGGACAGGGGAAGCGAAAAACTGTTTTTT.

This chain links TRBV11-3 with TRBJ2-1; no definite D call. V was cut by 5 bases and J by 8 bases, with 16 bases left in between. Germline lookup yields CDR1 SGHNT and CDR2 YENEEA. This CDR3 region has 14 residues. The CDR3 protein is CASSPSLLWDEQFF. The CDR3 nucleotides read TGTGCCAGCAGCCCCTCACTACTCTGGGATGAGCAGTTCTTC.

The CDR3 DNA sequence: TGTGCCACCAGCAGGGGGCTAACCCCTCAGCCCCAGCATTTT. Amino acids: CATSRGLTPQPQHF. V is TRBV15 and J is TRBJ1-5; D may be TRBD1 (5 bases). V shed 3 bases and J shed 6 bases, with 12 bases lying between them. CDR3 length: 14 amino acids. Germline V CDR1 and CDR2: LNHNV, YYDKDF (reference sequence).

The J gene is TRBJ2-1, the V gene TRBV6-5, with TRBD2 matching over 14 bases. Germline V lookup: CDR1 MNHEY, CDR2 SVGAGI. V lost 6 bases to trimming and J lost 9 bases; unmatched junction nucleotides: 10. The CDR3 consists of 16 residues. The CDR3 DNA sequence: TGTGCCAGCAGCTACGCGGGACTAGCGGGAGTCGGTGAGCAGTTCTTC. Its translation: CASSYAGLAGVGEQFF.

The J gene is TRBJ1-3, the V gene TRBV19; the D gene is possibly TRBD1 (6 bases). Trimming pared 5 bases from V and 0 bases from J, leaving 14 bases between. In germline, CDR1 is LNHDA, CDR2 SQIVND (reference sequence). This CDR3 contains 16 residues. CDR3 loop: CASSSLDSSSGNTIYF. CDR3 DNA sequence: TGTGCCAGTAGTTCCCTGGACAGTAGCTCTGGAAACACCATATATTTT.